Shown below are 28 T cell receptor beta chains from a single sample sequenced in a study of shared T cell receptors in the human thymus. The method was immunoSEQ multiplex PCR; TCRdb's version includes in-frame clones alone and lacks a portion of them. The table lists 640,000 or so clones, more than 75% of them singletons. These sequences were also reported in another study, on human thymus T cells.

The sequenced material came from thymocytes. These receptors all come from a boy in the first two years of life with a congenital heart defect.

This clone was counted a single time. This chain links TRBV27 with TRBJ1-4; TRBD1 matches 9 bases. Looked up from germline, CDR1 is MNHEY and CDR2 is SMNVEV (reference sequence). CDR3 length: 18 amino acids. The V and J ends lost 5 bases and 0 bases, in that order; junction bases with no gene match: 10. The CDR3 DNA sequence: TGTGCCAGCAGTCTACAGGGGGCTGGTGGTACAACTAATGAAAAACTGTTTTTT. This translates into CASSLQGAGGTTNEKLFF.

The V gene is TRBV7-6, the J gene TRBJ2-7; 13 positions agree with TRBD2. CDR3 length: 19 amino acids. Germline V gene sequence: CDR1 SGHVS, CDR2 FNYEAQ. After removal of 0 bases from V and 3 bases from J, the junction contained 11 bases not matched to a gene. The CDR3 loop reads CASSLARPGLAGYNYEQYF. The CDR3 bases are TGTGCCAGCAGCTTAGCGAGGCCGGGACTAGCGGGATATAACTACGAGCAGTACTTC.

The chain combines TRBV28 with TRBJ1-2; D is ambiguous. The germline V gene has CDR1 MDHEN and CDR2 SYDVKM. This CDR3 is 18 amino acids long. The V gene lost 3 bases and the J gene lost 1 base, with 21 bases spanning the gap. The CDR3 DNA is TGTGCCAGCAGTTTCCGGAGACCAAAAATCCCCTATAACTATGGCTACACCTTC. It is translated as CASSFRRPKIPYNYGYTF.

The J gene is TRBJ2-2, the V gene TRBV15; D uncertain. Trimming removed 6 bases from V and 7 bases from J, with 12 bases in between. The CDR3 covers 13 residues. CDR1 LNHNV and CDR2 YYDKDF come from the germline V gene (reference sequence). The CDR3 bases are TGTGCCACCAGTCTTCCCTCAGACGGGGAGCTGTTTTTT. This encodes CATSLPSDGELFF.

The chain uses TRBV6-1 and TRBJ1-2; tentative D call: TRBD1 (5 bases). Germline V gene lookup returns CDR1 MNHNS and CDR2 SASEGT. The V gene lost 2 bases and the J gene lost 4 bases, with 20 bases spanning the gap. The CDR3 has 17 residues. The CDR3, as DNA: TGTGCCAGCAGTGAATCGGACTCTCGCGGGGCCTTCTATGGCTACACCTTC. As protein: CASSESDSRGAFYGYTF.

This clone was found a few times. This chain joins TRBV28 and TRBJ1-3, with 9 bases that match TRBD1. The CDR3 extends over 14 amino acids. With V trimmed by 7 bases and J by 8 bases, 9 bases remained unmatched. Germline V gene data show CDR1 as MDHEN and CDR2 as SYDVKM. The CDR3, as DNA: TGTGCCAGCACTCTCACGACAGGGGGGGACACCATATATTTT. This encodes CASTLTTGGDTIYF. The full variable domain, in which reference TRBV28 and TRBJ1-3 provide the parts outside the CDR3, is DVKVTQSSRYLVKRTGEKVFLECVQDMDHENMFWYRQDPGLGLRLIYFSYDVKMKEKGDIPEGYSVSREKKERFSLILESASTNQTSMYLCASTLTTGGDTIYFGEGSWLTVV.

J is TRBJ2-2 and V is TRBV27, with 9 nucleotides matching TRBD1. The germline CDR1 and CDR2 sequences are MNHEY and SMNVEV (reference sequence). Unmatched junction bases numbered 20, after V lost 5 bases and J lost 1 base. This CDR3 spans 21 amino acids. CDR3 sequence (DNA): TGTGCCAGCAGTAACACCGGGACAGGGCTGGGACCTCTAGGGAACACCGGGGAGCTGTTTTTT. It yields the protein CASSNTGTGLGPLGNTGELFF.

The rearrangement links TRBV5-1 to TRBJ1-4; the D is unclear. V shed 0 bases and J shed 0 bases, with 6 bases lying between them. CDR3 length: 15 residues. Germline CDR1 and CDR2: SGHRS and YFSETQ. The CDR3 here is CASSLVPATNEKLFF. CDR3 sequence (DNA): TGCGCCAGCAGCTTGGTCCCCGCAACTAATGAAAAACTGTTTTTT.

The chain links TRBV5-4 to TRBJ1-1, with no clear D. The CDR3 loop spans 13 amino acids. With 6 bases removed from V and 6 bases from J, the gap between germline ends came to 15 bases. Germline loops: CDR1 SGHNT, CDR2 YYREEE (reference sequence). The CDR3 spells CASTYRGGAEAFF. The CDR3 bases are TGTGCCAGCACCTACCGTGGCGGAGCTGAAGCTTTCTTT.

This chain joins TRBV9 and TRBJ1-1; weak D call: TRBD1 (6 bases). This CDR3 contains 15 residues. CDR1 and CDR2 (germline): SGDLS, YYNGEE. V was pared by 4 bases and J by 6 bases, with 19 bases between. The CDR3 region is CASSTTGWGFAEAFF. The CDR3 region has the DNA TGTGCCAGCAGCACGACAGGATGGGGGTTCGCTGAAGCTTTCTTT.

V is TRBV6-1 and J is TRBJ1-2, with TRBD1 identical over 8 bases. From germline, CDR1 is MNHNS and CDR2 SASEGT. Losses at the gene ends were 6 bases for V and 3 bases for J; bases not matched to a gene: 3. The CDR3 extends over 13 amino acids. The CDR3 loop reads CASRHRGDYGYTF. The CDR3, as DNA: TGTGCCAGCAGACACAGGGGGGACTATGGCTACACCTTC.

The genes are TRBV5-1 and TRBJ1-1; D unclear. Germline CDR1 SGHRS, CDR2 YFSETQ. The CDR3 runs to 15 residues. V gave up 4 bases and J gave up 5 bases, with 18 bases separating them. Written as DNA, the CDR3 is TGCGCCAGCAGCCTACCCGGAGAGGTGGAGACTGAAGCTTTCTTT. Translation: CASSLPGEVETEAFF.

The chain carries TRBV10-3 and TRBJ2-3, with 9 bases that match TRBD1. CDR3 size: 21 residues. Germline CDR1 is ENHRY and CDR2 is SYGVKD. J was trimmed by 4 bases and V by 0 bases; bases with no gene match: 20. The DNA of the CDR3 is TGTGCCATCAGTGAGTCGAGGGCTCATCGGGACAGGGAGTTTCTTGCAGATACGCAGTATTTT. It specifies CAISESRAHRDREFLADTQYF.

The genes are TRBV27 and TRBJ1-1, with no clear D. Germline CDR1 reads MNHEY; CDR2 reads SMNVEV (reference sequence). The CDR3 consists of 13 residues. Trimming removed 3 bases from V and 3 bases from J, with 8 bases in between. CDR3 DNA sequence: TGTGCCAGCAGTTTGAGGCCCGACACTGAAGCTTTCTTT. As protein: CASSLRPDTEAFF.

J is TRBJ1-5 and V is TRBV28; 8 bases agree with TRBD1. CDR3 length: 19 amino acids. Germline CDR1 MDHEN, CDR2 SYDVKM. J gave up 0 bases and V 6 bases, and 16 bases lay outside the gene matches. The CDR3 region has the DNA TGTGCCAGCAGACCGGGGGGCGGGACAGGAGATTATAGCAATCAGCCCCAGCATTTT. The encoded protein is CASRPGGGTGDYSNQPQHF.

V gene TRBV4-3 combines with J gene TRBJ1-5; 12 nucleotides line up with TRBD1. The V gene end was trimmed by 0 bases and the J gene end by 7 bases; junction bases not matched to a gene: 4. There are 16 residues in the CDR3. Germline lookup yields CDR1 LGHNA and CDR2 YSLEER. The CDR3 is CASSQERDRGLQPQHF. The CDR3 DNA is TGCGCCAGCAGCCAAGAACGGGACAGGGGGCTCCAGCCCCAGCATTTT.

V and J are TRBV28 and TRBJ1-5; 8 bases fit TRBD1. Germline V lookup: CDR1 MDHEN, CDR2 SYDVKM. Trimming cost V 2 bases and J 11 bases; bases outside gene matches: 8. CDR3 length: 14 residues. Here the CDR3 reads CASSLGQGGPAQHF. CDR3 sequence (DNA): TGTGCCAGCAGTTTAGGACAGGGTGGTCCCGCCCAGCATTTT. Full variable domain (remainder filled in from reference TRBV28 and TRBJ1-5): DVKVTQSSRYLVKRTGEKVFLECVQDMDHENMFWYRQDPGLGLRLIYFSYDVKMKEKGDIPEGYSVSREKKERFSLILESASTNQTSMYLCASSLGQGGPAQHFGDGTRLSIL.

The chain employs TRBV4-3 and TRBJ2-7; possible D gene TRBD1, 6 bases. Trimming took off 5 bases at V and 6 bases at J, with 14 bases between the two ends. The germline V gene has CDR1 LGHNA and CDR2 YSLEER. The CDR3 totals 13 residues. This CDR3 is CASSIRLGAEQYF. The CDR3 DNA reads TGCGCCAGCAGCATCCGCTTGGGGGCCGAGCAGTACTTC.

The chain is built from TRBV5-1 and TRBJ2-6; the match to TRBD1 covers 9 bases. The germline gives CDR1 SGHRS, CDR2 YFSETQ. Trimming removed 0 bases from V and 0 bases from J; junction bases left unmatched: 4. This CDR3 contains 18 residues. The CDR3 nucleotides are TGCGCCAGCAGCTTGGTGGGACAGGGTGCCTCTGGGGCCAACGTCCTGACTTTC. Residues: CASSLVGQGASGANVLTF.

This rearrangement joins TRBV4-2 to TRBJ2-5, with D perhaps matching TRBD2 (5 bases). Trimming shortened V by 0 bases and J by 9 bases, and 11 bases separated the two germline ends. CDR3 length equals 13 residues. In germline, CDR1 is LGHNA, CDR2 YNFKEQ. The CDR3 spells CASSQDRGQPQYF. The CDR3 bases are TGTGCCAGCAGCCAAGATAGAGGGCAACCCCAGTACTTC.

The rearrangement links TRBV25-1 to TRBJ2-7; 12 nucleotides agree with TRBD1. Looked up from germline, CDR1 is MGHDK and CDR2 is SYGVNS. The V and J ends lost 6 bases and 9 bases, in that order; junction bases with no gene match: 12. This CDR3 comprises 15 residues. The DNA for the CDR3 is TGTGCCAGCAGGGCGCCGGGACAGGGGGCGCATGGGCAGTACTTC. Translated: CASRAPGQGAHGQYF.

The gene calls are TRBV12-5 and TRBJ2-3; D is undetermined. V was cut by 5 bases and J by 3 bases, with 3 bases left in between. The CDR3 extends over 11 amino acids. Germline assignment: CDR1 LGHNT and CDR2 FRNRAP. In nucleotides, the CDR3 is TGTGCTAGTGGTCGTACAGATACGCAGTATTTT. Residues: CASGRTDTQYF.

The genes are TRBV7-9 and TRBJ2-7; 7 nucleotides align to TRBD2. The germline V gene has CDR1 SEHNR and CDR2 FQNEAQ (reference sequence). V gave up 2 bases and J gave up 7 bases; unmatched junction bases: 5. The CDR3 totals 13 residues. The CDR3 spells CASSLFTSVEQYF. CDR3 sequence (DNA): TGTGCCAGCAGCTTATTCACTAGCGTTGAGCAGTACTTC.

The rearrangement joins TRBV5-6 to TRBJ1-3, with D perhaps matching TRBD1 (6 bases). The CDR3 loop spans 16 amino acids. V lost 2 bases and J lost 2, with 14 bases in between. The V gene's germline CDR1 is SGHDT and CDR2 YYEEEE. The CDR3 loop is CASSFQSRGPGNTIYF. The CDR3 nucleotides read TGTGCCAGCAGCTTCCAGAGCAGGGGACCTGGAAACACCATATATTTT.

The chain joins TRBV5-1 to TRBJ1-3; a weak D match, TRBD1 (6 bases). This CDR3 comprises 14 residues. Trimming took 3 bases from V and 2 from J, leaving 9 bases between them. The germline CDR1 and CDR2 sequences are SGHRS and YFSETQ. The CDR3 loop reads CASSSGVPGNTIYF. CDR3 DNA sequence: TGCGCCAGCAGCTCAGGGGTTCCTGGAAACACCATATATTTT.

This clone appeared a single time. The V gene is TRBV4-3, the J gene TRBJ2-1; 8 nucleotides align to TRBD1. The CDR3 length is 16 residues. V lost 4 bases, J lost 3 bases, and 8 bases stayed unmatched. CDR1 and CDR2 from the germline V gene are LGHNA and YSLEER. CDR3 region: CASSPSTGGHYNEQFF. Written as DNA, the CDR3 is TGCGCCAGCAGCCCTTCCACAGGGGGTCACTACAATGAGCAGTTCTTC.

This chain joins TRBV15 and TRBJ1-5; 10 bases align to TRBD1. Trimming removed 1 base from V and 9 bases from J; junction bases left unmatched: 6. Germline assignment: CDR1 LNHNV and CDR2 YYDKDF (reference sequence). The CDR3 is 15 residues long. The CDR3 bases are TGTGCCACCAGCAGAGTTCCGACAGGGGGCACGCCCCAGCATTTT. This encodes CATSRVPTGGTPQHF.

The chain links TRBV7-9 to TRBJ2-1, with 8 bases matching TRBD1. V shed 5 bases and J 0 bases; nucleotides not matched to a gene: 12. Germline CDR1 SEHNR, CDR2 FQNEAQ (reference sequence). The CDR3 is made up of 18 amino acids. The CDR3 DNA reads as TGTGCCAGCAGCCAGTGGACAGGGTTTAGGACCTCCTACAATGAGCAGTTCTTC. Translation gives CASSQWTGFRTSYNEQFF.